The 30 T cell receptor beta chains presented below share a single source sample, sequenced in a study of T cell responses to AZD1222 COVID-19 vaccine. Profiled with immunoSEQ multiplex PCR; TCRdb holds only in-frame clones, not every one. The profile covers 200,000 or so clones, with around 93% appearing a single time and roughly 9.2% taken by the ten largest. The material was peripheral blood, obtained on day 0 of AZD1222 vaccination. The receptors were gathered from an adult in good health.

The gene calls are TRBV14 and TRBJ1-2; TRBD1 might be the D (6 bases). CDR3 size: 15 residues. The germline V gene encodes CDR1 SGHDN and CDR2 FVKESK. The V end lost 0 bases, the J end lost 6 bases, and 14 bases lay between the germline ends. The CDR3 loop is CASSQDRGGADGYTF. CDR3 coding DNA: TGTGCCAGCAGCCAAGACCGAGGGGGGGCCGATGGCTACACCTTC.

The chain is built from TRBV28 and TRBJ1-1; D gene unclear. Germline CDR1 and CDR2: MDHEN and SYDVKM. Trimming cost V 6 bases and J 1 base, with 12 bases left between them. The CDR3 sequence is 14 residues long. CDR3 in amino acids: CASSPQKENTEAFF. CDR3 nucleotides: TGTGCCAGCAGCCCCCAGAAGGAGAACACTGAAGCTTTCTTT.

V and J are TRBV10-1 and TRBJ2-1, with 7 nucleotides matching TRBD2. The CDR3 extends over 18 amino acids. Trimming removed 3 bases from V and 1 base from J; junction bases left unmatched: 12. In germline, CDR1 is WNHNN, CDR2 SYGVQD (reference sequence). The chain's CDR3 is CASSDAVVREWSYNEQFF. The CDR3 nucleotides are TGCGCCAGCAGTGACGCGGTAGTGCGGGAGTGGTCCTACAATGAGCAGTTCTTC.

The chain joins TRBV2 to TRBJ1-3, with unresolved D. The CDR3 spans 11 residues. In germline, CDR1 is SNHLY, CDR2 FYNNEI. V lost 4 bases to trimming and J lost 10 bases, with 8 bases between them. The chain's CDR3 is CASSGGNTIYF. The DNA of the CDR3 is TGTGCCAGCAGTGGAGGGAATACCATATATTTT.

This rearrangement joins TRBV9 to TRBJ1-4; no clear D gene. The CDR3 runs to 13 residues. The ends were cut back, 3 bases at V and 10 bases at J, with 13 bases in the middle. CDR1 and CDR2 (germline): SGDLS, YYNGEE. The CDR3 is CASSAVGSGKLFF. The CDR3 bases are TGTGCCAGCAGCGCCGTCGGGAGTGGAAAACTGTTTTTT.

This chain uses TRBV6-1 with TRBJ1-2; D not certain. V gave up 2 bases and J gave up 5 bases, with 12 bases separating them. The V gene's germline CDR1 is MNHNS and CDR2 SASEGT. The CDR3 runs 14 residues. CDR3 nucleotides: TGTGCCAGCAGTGAACGGGCCTCGGGGTATGGCTACACCTTC. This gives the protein CASSERASGYGYTF.

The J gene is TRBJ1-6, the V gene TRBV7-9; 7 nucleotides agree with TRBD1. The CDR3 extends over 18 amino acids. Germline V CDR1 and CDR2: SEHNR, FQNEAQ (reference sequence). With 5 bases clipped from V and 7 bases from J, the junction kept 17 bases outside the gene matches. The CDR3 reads CASSRSLTGYTLNSPLHF. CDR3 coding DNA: TGTGCCAGCAGCCGATCCCTGACAGGGTACACTTTGAATTCACCCCTCCACTTT.

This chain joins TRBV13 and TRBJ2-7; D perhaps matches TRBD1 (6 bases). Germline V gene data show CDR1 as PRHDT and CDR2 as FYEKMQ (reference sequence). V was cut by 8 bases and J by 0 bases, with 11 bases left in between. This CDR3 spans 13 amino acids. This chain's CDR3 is CASLDRSSYEQYF. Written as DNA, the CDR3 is TGTGCCAGCCTGGACAGAAGCTCCTACGAGCAGTACTTC.

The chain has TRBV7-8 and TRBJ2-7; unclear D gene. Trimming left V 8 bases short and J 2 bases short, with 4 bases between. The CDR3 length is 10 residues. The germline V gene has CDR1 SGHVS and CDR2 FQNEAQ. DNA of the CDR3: TGTGCCAGCGGCACCTACGAGCAGTACTTC. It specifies CASGTYEQYF. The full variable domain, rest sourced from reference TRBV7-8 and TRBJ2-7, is GAGVSQSPRYKVAKRGQDVALRCDPISGHVSLFWYQQALGQGPEFLTYFQNEAQLDKSGLPSDRFFAERPEGSVSTLKIQRTQQEDSAVYLCASGTYEQYFGPGTRLTVT.

The CDR3 nucleotides are TGTGCCAGCAGCGAGACTGGAAACACCATATATTTT. This encodes CASSETGNTIYF. The chain couples TRBV5-6 to TRBJ1-3, with D hard to call. Germline CDR1 and CDR2: SGHDT and YYEEEE. V was clipped by 4 bases and J by 2 bases, with 4 bases between them. CDR3 length equals 12 residues.

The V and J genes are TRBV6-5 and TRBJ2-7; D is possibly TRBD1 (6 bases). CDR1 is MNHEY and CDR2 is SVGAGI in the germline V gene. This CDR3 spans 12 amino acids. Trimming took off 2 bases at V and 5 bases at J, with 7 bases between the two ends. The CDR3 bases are TGTGCCAGCAGTTACAGGGGGAACGAGCAGTACTTC. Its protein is CASSYRGNEQYF.

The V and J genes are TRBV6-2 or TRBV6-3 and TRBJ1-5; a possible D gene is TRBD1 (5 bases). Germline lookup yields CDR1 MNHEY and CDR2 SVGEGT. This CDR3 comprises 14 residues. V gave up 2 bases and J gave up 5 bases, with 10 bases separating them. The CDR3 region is CASSYQGMDQPQHF. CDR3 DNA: TGTGCCAGCAGTTACCAGGGCATGGATCAGCCCCAGCATTTT.

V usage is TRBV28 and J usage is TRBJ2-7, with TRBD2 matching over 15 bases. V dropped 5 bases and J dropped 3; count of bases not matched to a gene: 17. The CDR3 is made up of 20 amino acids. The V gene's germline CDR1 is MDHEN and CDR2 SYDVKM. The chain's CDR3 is CASSLPDGGTSGRFNYEQYF. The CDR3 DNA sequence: TGTGCCAGCAGTCTCCCGGACGGGGGGACTAGCGGGAGGTTCAACTACGAGCAGTACTTC. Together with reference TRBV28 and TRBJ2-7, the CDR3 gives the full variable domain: DVKVTQSSRYLVKRTGEKVFLECVQDMDHENMFWYRQDPGLGLRLIYFSYDVKMKEKGDIPEGYSVSREKKERFSLILESASTNQTSMYLCASSLPDGGTSGRFNYEQYFGPGTRLTVT.

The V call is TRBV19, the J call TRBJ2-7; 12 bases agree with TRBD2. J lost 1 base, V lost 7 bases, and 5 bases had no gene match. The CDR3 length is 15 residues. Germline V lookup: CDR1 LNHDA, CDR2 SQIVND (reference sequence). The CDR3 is CASTLTSGRSYEQYF. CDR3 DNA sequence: TGTGCCAGTACCCTGACTAGCGGGAGATCCTACGAGCAGTACTTC.

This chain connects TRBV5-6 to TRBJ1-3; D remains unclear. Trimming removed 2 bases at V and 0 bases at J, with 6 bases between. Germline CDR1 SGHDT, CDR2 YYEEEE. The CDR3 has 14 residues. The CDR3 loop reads CASSFSYSGNTIYF. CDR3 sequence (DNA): TGTGCCAGCAGCTTTTCCTACTCTGGAAACACCATATATTTT.

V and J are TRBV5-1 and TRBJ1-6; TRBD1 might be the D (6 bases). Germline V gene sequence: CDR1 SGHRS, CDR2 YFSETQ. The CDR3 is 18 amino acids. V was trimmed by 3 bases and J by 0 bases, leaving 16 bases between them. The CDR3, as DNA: TGCGCCAGCAGCTGGGACACCGGACTGAGCTCCTATAATTCACCCCTCCACTTT. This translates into CASSWDTGLSSYNSPLHF. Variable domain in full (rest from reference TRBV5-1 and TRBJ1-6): KAGVTQTPRYLIKTRGQQVTLSCSPISGHRSVSWYQQTPGQGLQFLFEYFSETQRNKGNFPGRFSGRQFSNSRSEMNVSTLELGDSALYLCASSWDTGLSSYNSPLHFGNGTRLTVT.

The DNA for the CDR3 is TGTGCCAGTACGATAGCTGGCGGGGAGCTGTTTTTT. The encoded protein is CASTIAGGELFF. The rearrangement links TRBV19 to TRBJ2-2; D gene uncertain. CDR1 is LNHDA and CDR2 is SQIVND in the germline V gene (reference sequence). This CDR3 region has 12 residues. Trimming left V 7 bases short and J 7 bases short, with 10 bases between.

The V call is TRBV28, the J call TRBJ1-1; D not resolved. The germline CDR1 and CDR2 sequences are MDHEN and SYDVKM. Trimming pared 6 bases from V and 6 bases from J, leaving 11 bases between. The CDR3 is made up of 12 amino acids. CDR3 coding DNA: TGTGCCAGCAGGCGGGAGACCCCTGAAGCTTTCTTT. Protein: CASRRETPEAFF.

CDR3 DNA sequence: TGTGCCAGCAGTTTAGCTGGGACACCAAATCAGCCCCAGCATTTT. Amino acids: CASSLAGTPNQPQHF. The V gene is TRBV28, the J gene TRBJ1-5, with TRBD1 as a possible D gene (6 bases). Trimming took 2 bases from V and 4 from J, leaving 12 bases between them. The CDR3 runs to 15 residues. Germline V gene sequence: CDR1 MDHEN, CDR2 SYDVKM. Looking up the rest from reference TRBV28 and TRBJ1-5 gives the full variable domain: DVKVTQSSRYLVKRTGEKVFLECVQDMDHENMFWYRQDPGLGLRLIYFSYDVKMKEKGDIPEGYSVSREKKERFSLILESASTNQTSMYLCASSLAGTPNQPQHFGDGTRLSIL.

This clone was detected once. The CDR3 nucleotides read TGTGCCACCAGCAGAGATCGGGGCAGGGTAAACACTGAAGCTTTCTTT. Translating it yields CATSRDRGRVNTEAFF. This rearrangement joins TRBV15 to TRBJ1-1; possible D gene TRBD1, 5 bases. CDR1 and CDR2 (germline): LNHNV, YYDKDF (reference sequence). CDR3 length: 16 residues. V shed 0 bases and J shed 2 bases, with 13 bases lying between them. Using reference TRBV15 and TRBJ1-1 for the parts outside the CDR3, the full variable domain is DAMVIQNPRYQVTQFGKPVTLSCSQTLNHNVMYWYQQKSSQAPKLLFHYYDKDFNNEADTPDNFQSRRPNTSFCFLDIRSPGLGDTAMYLCATSRDRGRVNTEAFFGQGTRLTVV.

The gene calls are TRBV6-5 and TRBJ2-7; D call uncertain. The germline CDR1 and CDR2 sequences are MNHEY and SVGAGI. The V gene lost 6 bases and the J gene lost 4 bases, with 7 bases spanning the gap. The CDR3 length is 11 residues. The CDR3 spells CASSDHYEQYF. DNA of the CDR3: TGTGCCAGCAGCGACCATTACGAGCAGTACTTC.

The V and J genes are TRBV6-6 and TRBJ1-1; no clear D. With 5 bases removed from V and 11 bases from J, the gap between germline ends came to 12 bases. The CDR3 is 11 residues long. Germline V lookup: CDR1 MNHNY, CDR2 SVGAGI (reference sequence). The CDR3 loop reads CASSQGQGAFF. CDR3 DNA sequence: TGTGCCAGCAGTCAAGGGCAAGGGGCTTTCTTT.

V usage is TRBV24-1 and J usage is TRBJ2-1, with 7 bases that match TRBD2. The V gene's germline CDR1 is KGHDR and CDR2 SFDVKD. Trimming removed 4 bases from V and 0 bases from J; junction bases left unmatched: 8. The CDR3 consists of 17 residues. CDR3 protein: CATSDPGEGSSYNEQFF. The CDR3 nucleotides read TGTGCCACCAGTGACCCCGGGGAGGGCTCCTCCTACAATGAGCAGTTCTTC.

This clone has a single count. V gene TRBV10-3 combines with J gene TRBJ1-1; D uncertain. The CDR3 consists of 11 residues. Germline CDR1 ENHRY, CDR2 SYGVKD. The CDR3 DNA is TGTGCGAGCGTTAAGGACACTGAAGCTTTCTTT. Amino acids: CASVKDTEAFF.

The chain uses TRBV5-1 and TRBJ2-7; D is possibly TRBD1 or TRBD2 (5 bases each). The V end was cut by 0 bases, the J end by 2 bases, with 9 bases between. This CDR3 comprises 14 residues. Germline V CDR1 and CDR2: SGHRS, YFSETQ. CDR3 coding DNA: TGCGCCAGCAGCTTGGGAGGGGAGACCTACGAGCAGTACTTC. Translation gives CASSLGGETYEQYF.

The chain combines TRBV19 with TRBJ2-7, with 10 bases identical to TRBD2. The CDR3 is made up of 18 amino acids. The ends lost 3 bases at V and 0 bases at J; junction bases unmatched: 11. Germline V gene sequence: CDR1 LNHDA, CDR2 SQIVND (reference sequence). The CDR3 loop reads CASSIKGASGSLSYEQYF. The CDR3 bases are TGTGCCAGTAGTATCAAGGGGGCTAGCGGGAGCCTCTCCTACGAGCAGTACTTC.

The CDR3 sequence: CASSLRGGDEQYF. CDR3 DNA: TGTGCCAGCAGTTTACGCGGGGGGGACGAGCAGTACTTC. The chain links TRBV12-3 or TRBV12-4 to TRBJ2-7, with 9 bases that match TRBD2. V lost 2 bases and J lost 5; bases outside the gene matches: 1. There are 13 residues in the CDR3.

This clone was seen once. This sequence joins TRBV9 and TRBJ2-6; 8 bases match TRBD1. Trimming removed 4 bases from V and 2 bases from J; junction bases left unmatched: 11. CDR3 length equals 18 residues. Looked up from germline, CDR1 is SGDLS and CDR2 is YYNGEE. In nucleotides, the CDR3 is TGTGCCAGCAGCCCTACCGGGACAGGCTATGCTGGGGCCAACGTCCTGACTTTC. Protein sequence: CASSPTGTGYAGANVLTF.

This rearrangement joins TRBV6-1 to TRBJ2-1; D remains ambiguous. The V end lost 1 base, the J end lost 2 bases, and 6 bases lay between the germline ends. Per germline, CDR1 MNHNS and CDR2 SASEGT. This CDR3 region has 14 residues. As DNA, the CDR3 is TGTGCCAGCAGTGAAGACCGGACCTACAATGAGCAGTTCTTC. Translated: CASSEDRTYNEQFF.

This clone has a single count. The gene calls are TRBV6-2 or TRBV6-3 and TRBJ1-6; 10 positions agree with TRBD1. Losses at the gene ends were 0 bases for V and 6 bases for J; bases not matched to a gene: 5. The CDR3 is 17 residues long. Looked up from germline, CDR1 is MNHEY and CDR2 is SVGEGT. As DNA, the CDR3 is TGTGCCAGCAGTTACTCCTTCGACAGGGGGCTTAATTCACCCCTCCACTTT. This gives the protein CASSYSFDRGLNSPLHF.